A single sample is the source of the 29 T cell receptor beta chains below, sequenced in a study of cytomegalovirus exposure and HLA in healthy donors. A multiplex PCR was run with 60 Vbeta primers and 13 Jbeta primers. The protocol was immunoSEQ multiplex PCR, while the TCRdb copy is restricted to in-frame clones and leaves out a portion. The sample holds about 77,000 clones, about four fifths seen once. Sample: PBMCs. Receptors were obtained from a man aged 35-49 years in good health and CMV-seronegative.

The chain combines TRBV9 with TRBJ1-1; a weak D match, TRBD1 (5 bases). CDR3 length: 14 amino acids. The germline V gene has CDR1 SGDLS and CDR2 YYNGEE. Trimming shortened V by 2 bases and J by 2 bases, and 10 bases separated the two germline ends. CDR3 residues: CASSVGQINTEAFF. In DNA form, the CDR3 reads TGTGCCAGCAGCGTCGGACAAATTAACACTGAAGCTTTCTTT.

V and J are TRBV2 and TRBJ1-5; a possible D gene is TRBD1 (6 bases). This CDR3 region has 15 residues. Deletions cut 6 bases from V and 0 bases from J, with 12 bases between. CDR1 SNHLY and CDR2 FYNNEI come from the germline V gene. The CDR3 DNA is TGTGCCAGCAGGGAGGACAGCTATAGCAATCAGCCCCAGCATTTT. Translated: CASREDSYSNQPQHF. The full variable domain, with the rest looked up from reference TRBV2 and TRBJ1-5, is EPEVTQTPSHQVTQMGQEVILRCVPISNHLYFYWYRQILGQKVEFLVSFYNNEISEKSEIFDDQFSVERPDGSNFTLKIRSTKLEDSAMYFCASREDSYSNQPQHFGDGTRLSIL.

The chain recombines TRBV5-1 with TRBJ1-2, with unresolved D. In germline, CDR1 is SGHRS, CDR2 YFSETQ. V lost 4 bases to trimming and J lost 1 base, with 14 bases between them. This CDR3 comprises 15 residues. The CDR3 bases are TGCGCCAGCAGCGCGGGGTCGGCCGGTAACTATGGCTACACCTTC. It yields the protein CASSAGSAGNYGYTF.

This clone has a single count. J is TRBJ2-5 and V is TRBV9; 7 positions match TRBD1. Trimming took 3 bases from V and 5 from J; bases not matched to a gene: 16. Germline V CDR1 and CDR2: SGDLS, YYNGEE. CDR3 length: 17 amino acids. The CDR3 DNA follows: TGTGCCAGCAGCGCCTTCGCAACAGGGGTCGGGCGGGAGACCCAGTACTTC. Its protein product is CASSAFATGVGRETQYF. The variable domain in full, completed from reference TRBV9 and TRBJ2-5, reads DSGVTQTPKHLITATGQRVTLRCSPRSGDLSVYWYQQSLDQGLQFLIQYYNGEERAKGNILERFSAQQFPDLHSELNLSSLELGDSALYFCASSAFATGVGRETQYFGPGTRLLVL.

The V gene is TRBV5-1, the J gene TRBJ2-3; no clear D. CDR1 is SGHRS, CDR2 YFSETQ, per germline. CDR3 length: 12 amino acids. V was cut by 4 bases and J by 4 bases, with 7 bases left in between. The CDR3 DNA reads TGCGCCAGCAGCGATAGCCCAGATACGCAGTATTTT. It encodes CASSDSPDTQYF.

The CDR3 protein is CASSLQGRSIAFF. Written as DNA, the CDR3 is TGTGCCAGCAGCTTACAGGGCCGGAGTATAGCTTTCTTT. The rearrangement uses TRBV7-9 and TRBJ1-1; D possibly corresponds to TRBD1 (5 bases). The CDR3 consists of 13 residues. V shed 2 bases and J shed 10 bases, with 14 bases lying between them. Germline assignment: CDR1 SEHNR and CDR2 FQNEAQ (reference sequence).

The chain couples TRBV12-5 to TRBJ2-3, with TRBD1 identical over 9 bases. CDR1 and CDR2 from the germline V gene are LGHNT and FRNRAP. The CDR3 spans 15 residues. V shed 1 base and J 1 base; nucleotides not matched to a gene: 0. The CDR3 nucleotides are TGTGCTAGTGGTTTGGGGACAGGGGGCACAGATACGCAGTATTTT. Translated: CASGLGTGGTDTQYF.

This rearrangement joins TRBV6-1 to TRBJ1-2; D is ambiguous. Germline V CDR1 and CDR2: MNHNS, SASEGT. Between the trimmed V and J ends, which lost 2 bases and 6 bases, there was a span of 10 bases. The CDR3 is 13 residues long. The CDR3 loop is CASSEYEANGYTF. The CDR3 DNA reads as TGTGCCAGCAGTGAATATGAAGCAAATGGCTACACCTTC.

The genes are TRBV7-9 and TRBJ1-5, with D maybe TRBD1 (5 bases). V was cut by 5 bases and J by 2 bases, with 13 bases left in between. Germline V gives CDR1 SEHNR, CDR2 FQNEAQ (reference sequence). The CDR3 covers 15 residues. CDR3 DNA: TGTGCCAGCAGCGCGGGGACCTTCGGCAATCAGCCCCAGCATTTT. This codes for CASSAGTFGNQPQHF. The full variable domain, its missing parts supplied by reference TRBV7-9 and TRBJ1-5, is DTGVSQNPRHKITKRGQNVTFRCDPISEHNRLYWYRQTLGQGPEFLTYFQNEAQLEKSRLLSDRFSAERPKGSFSTLEIQRTEQGDSAMYLCASSAGTFGNQPQHFGDGTRLSIL.

On this clone itself: At one end the junction does not follow the germline gene, possibly because of a read error. This chain joins TRBV7-9 and TRBJ2-7, with 10 bases identical to TRBD1. CDR1 and CDR2 from the germline V gene are SEHNR and FQNEAQ (reference sequence). The CDR3 length is 16 residues. The CDR3 coding sequence is TGTTCCAGCAGCTCCTGGATCGGGACAGGGGTGGACGAGCAGTACTTC. Translation: CSSSSWIGTGVDEQYF.

The rearrangement links TRBV19 to TRBJ1-1, with a possible D match to TRBD1 (5 bases). The CDR3 has 12 residues. Trimming shortened V by 10 bases and J by 5 bases, and 14 bases separated the two germline ends. CDR1 is LNHDA, CDR2 SQIVND, per germline (reference sequence). Here the CDR3 reads CATRDSLTEAFF. DNA of the CDR3: TGTGCCACAAGGGACTCCCTTACTGAAGCTTTCTTT.

This chain joins TRBV25-1 and TRBJ2-7, with 10 positions matching TRBD1. J was trimmed by 4 bases and V by 1 base; bases with no gene match: 4. The germline V gene has CDR1 MGHDK and CDR2 SYGVNS. The length of the CDR3 is 15 residues. The CDR3 region has the DNA TGTGCCAGCAGTGAATCAGGACAGGGGGGATACGAGCAGTACTTC. Translating gives CASSESGQGGYEQYF.

Concerning this clone itself: One end of the junction is discordant with germline, which a read error may explain. The gene calls are TRBV7-7 and TRBJ2-5; D is perhaps TRBD2 (6 bases). The germline V gene encodes CDR1 SSHAT and CDR2 FNYEAQ (reference sequence). This CDR3 has 14 residues. The CDR3 here is CASSSPSRGETQYF. The DNA for the CDR3 is TGTGCTAGCAGCTCCCCCAGCCGGGGGGAGACCCAGTACTTC. Looking up the rest from reference TRBV7-7 and TRBJ2-5 gives the full variable domain: GAGVSQSPRYKVTKRGQDVTLRCDPISSHATLYWYQQALGQGPEFLTYFNYEAQPDKSGLPSDRFSAERPEGSISTLTIQRTEQRDSAMYRCASSSPSRGETQYFGPGTRLLVL.

This clone has just one count. This chain links TRBV10-3 with TRBJ1-1, with D unclear. V was shortened by 6 bases and J by 0 bases, with 5 bases between the two germline ends. CDR3 length: 12 residues. CDR1 is ENHRY and CDR2 is SYGVKD in the germline V gene. The CDR3 is CAIRAVNTEAFF. CDR3 in DNA: TGTGCCATCAGAGCGGTGAACACTGAAGCTTTCTTT.

This sequence joins TRBV6-6 and TRBJ2-7, with TRBD2 matching 8 bases. The CDR3 has 15 residues. V was clipped by 4 bases and J by 5 bases; unmatched bases: 10. Germline values: CDR1 MNHNY, CDR2 SVGAGI (reference sequence). The CDR3 loop is CASSSGRAGGNEQYF. CDR3 bases: TGTGCCAGCAGTTCAGGCAGGGCGGGAGGCAACGAGCAGTACTTC.

V and J are TRBV5-4 and TRBJ1-2; D is uncertain. CDR3 length: 13 residues. V was cut by 4 bases and J by 10 bases, with 17 bases left in between. Germline-derived CDR1 and CDR2 are SGHNT and YYREEE (reference sequence). Here the CDR3 reads CASSLDWRGSYTF. CDR3 in DNA: TGTGCCAGCAGCCTGGATTGGAGAGGATCCTACACCTTC. Complete variable domain (other parts from reference TRBV5-4 and TRBJ1-2): ETGVTQSPTHLIKTRGQQVTLRCSSQSGHNTVSWYQQALGQGPQFIFQYYREEENGRGNFPPRFSGLQFPNYSSELNVNALELDDSALYLCASSLDWRGSYTFGSGTRLTVV.

The J gene is TRBJ1-2, the V gene TRBV19, with TRBD1 matching over 7 bases. Trimming removed 5 bases from V and 4 bases from J; junction bases left unmatched: 7. Germline-derived CDR1 and CDR2 are LNHDA and SQIVND (reference sequence). The CDR3 is 14 amino acids. The CDR3 coding sequence is TGTGCCAGTAGTTGGGACAGCTTAACCTATGGCTACACCTTC. Translated, it gives CASSWDSLTYGYTF.

The gene calls are TRBV28 and TRBJ1-6; a possible D gene is TRBD1 (5 bases). The CDR3 spans 14 residues. Between the trimmed V and J ends, which lost 3 bases and 9 bases, there was a span of 12 bases. Germline CDR1 MDHEN, CDR2 SYDVKM. The CDR3 sequence is CASSFGRVISPLHF. CDR3 nucleotides: TGTGCCAGCAGTTTCGGCAGGGTAATTTCACCCCTCCACTTT.

This clone was detected once. The rearrangement uses TRBV6-1 and TRBJ1-4; D possibly corresponds to TRBD1 (5 bases). V shed 4 bases and J shed 2 bases, with 11 bases lying between them. The CDR3 has 15 residues. CDR1 MNHNS and CDR2 SASEGT come from the germline V gene. CDR3 sequence (DNA): TGTGCCAGCAGTGTCCAGGGATTCACTAATGAAAAACTGTTTTTT. It translates to CASSVQGFTNEKLFF.

The rearrangement uses TRBV28 and TRBJ1-1; D unclear. Per the germline V gene, CDR1 is MDHEN and CDR2 is SYDVKM. This CDR3 has 11 amino acids. Trimming stripped 3 bases from V and 7 bases from J, with 6 bases between. The CDR3, as DNA: TGTGCCAGCAGTTTGAGGTATGAAGCTTTCTTT. Its translation: CASSLRYEAFF.

This sequence joins TRBV7-2 and TRBJ2-7; 8 bases fit TRBD1. This CDR3 region has 16 residues. V was pared by 3 bases and J by 2 bases, with 9 bases of the junction left unmatched. Germline V lookup: CDR1 SGHTA, CDR2 FQGNSA. The CDR3 reads CASSFISQTGAYEQYF. Here the CDR3 DNA reads TGTGCCAGCAGCTTTATTTCCCAGACAGGGGCCTACGAGCAGTACTTC.

This clone was observed a few times. This chain uses TRBV28 with TRBJ1-5; TRBD1 might be the D (5 bases). The CDR3 extends over 14 amino acids. Germline-derived CDR1 and CDR2 are MDHEN and SYDVKM. Trimming stripped 6 bases from V and 7 bases from J, with 16 bases between. The CDR3 loop reads CASRLMGGGQPQHF. CDR3 nucleotides: TGTGCCAGCAGATTGATGGGGGGAGGGCAGCCCCAGCATTTT.

This clone has just one count. The chain carries TRBV6-1 and TRBJ1-1, with 7 bases lining up with TRBD1. CDR1 and CDR2 (germline): MNHNS, SASEGT. This CDR3 region has 13 residues. Unmatched junction bases numbered 1, after V lost 6 bases and J lost 0 bases. The CDR3 region is CASRGQLNTEAFF. For the CDR3, the DNA is TGTGCCAGCAGGGGACAGTTGAACACTGAAGCTTTCTTT.

The chain joins TRBV19 to TRBJ1-5; D is unresolved. The germline V and J ends were trimmed by 7 bases and 3 bases, with 16 bases remaining between them. The CDR3 sequence is 15 residues long. Germline V gene sequence: CDR1 LNHDA, CDR2 SQIVND (reference sequence). CDR3: CASTSSRSANQPQHF. The DNA for the CDR3 is TGTGCCAGTACCTCCTCTCGGTCCGCCAATCAGCCCCAGCATTTT.

This rearrangement joins TRBV4-2 to TRBJ2-5; 14 nucleotides match TRBD2. Germline V gene data show CDR1 as LGHNA and CDR2 as YNFKEQ. The CDR3 spans 14 residues. Trimming took 3 bases from V and 11 from J; bases not matched to a gene: 5. CDR3 in amino acids: CASSHTGLAGEQYF. Written as DNA, the CDR3 is TGTGCCAGCAGCCATACGGGACTAGCGGGAGAGCAGTACTTC.

This clone was detected a few times. CDR3 region: CATNYYGPGEKLFF. CDR3 in DNA: TGTGCCACCAACTACTACGGCCCGGGGGAAAAACTGTTTTTT. V usage is TRBV5-6 and J usage is TRBJ1-4, with no clear D. Germline assignment: CDR1 SGHDT and CDR2 YYEEEE. Deletions cut 9 bases from V and 8 bases from J, with 20 bases between. The CDR3 has 14 residues.

A word on this clone: Germline and junction disagree at one end, which may indicate a read error. V gene TRBV11-2 combines with J gene TRBJ1-1, with D maybe TRBD1 (5 bases). Germline V gene data show CDR1 as SGHAT and CDR2 as FQNNGV. The CDR3 is 14 residues long. The CDR3 sequence: CASSSPILTVDPRF. In DNA, the CDR3 is TGTGCCAGCAGCTCACCTATTCTGACAGTCGACCCAAGATTT.

The chain has TRBV28 and TRBJ2-6; TRBD2 might be the D (5 bases). Trimming shortened V by 4 bases and J by 0 bases, and 10 bases separated the two germline ends. In germline, CDR1 is MDHEN, CDR2 SYDVKM. The CDR3 consists of 16 residues. The chain's CDR3 is CASSSPGSSGANVLTF. The DNA for the CDR3 is TGTGCCAGCAGTTCCCCTGGGAGCTCTGGGGCCAACGTCCTGACTTTC. The full variable domain, completed using reference TRBV28 and TRBJ2-6, is DVKVTQSSRYLVKRTGEKVFLECVQDMDHENMFWYRQDPGLGLRLIYFSYDVKMKEKGDIPEGYSVSREKKERFSLILESASTNQTSMYLCASSSPGSSGANVLTFGAGSRLTVL.

The chain carries TRBV4-1 and TRBJ2-7, with 10 nucleotides matching TRBD2. With V trimmed by 1 base and J by 2 bases, 8 bases remained unmatched. The germline CDR1 and CDR2 sequences are MGHRA and YSYEKL. The CDR3 runs to 17 residues. The chain's CDR3 is CASSQAPGTSDTYEQYF. CDR3 in DNA: TGCGCCAGCAGCCAAGCCCCCGGGACTAGCGACACCTACGAGCAGTACTTC.